This TCR beta chain was retrieved from a study of cytomegalovirus exposure and HLA in healthy donors. Across the whole study: In a previous analysis, 110 million or so unique TCR beta sequences were found from some 180 million T cells. An early release of data contained approximately 85 million unique TCRs, which came from HLA-typed donors.

Worth noting for this clone: What it binds is not known.

60 Vbeta and 13 Jbeta primers were used in PCR. Measured with immunoSEQ multiplex PCR; TCRdb has only the in-frame clones, and not every one. The data hold over 100,000 clones, with 70% to 80% observed a single time. Study-level findings and limits: The majority of CMV-associated TCR beta chains were reported as apparently HLA-restricted in a later analysis. It was reported that TCR beta sequences correctly inferred the HLA-A and HLA-B alleles for most subjects.

The CDR3 loop spans 16 amino acids. Trimming removed 4 bases at V and 2 bases at J, with 16 bases between. CDR1 and CDR2 (germline): SGHDT, YYEEEE. The chain is built from TRBV5-6 and TRBJ2-1; D gene unclear. This sequence originates from a male donor in good health and CMV-seropositive. The specimen was PBMCs. The CDR3 DNA sequence: TGTGCCAGCAGCCCCCGTTTATTTGGGCCCTACAATGAGCAGTTCTTC. Its translation: CASSPRLFGPYNEQFF.